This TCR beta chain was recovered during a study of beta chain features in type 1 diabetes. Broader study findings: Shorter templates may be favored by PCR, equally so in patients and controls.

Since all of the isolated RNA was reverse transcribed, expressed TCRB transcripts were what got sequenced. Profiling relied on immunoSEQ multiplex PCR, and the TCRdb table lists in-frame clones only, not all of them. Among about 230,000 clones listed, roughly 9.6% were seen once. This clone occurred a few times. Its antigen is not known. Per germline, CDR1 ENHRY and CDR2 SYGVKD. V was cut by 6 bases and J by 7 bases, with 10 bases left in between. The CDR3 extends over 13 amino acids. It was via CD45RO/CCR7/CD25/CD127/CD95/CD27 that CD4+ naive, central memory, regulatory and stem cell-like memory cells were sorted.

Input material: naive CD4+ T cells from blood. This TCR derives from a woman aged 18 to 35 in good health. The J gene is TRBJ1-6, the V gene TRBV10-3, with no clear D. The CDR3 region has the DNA TGTGCCATCAGCGAAGAGATCAATTCACCCCTCCACTTT. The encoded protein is CAISEEINSPLHF.